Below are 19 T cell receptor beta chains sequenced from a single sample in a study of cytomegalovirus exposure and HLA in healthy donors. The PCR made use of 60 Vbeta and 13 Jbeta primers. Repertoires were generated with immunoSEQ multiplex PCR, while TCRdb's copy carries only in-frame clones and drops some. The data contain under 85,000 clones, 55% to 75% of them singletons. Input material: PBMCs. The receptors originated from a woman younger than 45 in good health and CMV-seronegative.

This CDR3 reads CASSDGLVGQGIDEQFF. CDR3 nucleotide sequence: TGTGCCAGCAGTGATGGTCTAGTGGGGCAGGGGATCGATGAGCAGTTCTTC. V usage is TRBV2 and J usage is TRBJ2-1; D is perhaps TRBD1 (6 bases). Germline lookup yields CDR1 SNHLY and CDR2 FYNNEI. This CDR3 has 17 amino acids. V lost 3 bases to trimming and J lost 8 bases, with 23 bases between them.

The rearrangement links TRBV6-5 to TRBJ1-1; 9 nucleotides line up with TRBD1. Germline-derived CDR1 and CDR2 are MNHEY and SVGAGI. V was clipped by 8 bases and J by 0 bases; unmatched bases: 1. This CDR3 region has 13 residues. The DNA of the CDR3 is TGTGCCAGCCGGACAGGGGTGAACACTGAAGCTTTCTTT. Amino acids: CASRTGVNTEAFF.

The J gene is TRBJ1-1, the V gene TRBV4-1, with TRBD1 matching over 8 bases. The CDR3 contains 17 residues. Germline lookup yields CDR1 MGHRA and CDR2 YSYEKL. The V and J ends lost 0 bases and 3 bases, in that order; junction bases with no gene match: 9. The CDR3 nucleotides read TGCGCCAGCAGCCAAGATGACAGGGGACCTCTGGACACTGAAGCTTTCTTT. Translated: CASSQDDRGPLDTEAFF.

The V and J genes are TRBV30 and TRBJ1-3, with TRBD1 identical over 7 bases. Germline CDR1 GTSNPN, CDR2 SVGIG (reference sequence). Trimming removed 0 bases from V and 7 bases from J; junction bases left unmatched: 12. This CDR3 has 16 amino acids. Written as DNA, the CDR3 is TGTGCCTGGAGTGTACGCGGGCAGGGGGGACTGAACACCATATATTTT. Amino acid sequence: CAWSVRGQGGLNTIYF.

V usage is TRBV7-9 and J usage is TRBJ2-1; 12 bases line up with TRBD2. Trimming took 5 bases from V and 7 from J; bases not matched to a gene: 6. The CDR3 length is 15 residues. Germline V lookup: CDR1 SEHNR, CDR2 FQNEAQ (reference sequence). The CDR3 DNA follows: TGTGCCAGCAGCCGGACTAGCGGGGCTCTAAATGAGCAGTTCTTC. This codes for CASSRTSGALNEQFF. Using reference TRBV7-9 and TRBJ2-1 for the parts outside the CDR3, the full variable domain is DTGVSQNPRHKITKRGQNVTFRCDPISEHNRLYWYRQTLGQGPEFLTYFQNEAQLEKSRLLSDRFSAERPKGSFSTLEIQRTEQGDSAMYLCASSRTSGALNEQFFGPGTRLTVL.

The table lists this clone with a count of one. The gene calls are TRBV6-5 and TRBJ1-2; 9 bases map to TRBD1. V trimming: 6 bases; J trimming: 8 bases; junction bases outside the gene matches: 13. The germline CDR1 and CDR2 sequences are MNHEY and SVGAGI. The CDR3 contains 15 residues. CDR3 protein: CASSYKQGARVGYTF. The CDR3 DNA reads TGTGCCAGCAGCTACAAACAGGGGGCGAGGGTGGGCTACACCTTC.

The CDR3 loop is CASSLGYRFGEQFF. In nucleotides, the CDR3 is TGTGCCAGCAGCTTAGGATACAGGTTTGGGGAGCAGTTCTTC. The chain employs TRBV7-2 and TRBJ2-1; D is perhaps TRBD1 (5 bases). The CDR3 has 14 residues. Trimming shortened V by 1 base and J by 10 bases, and 14 bases separated the two germline ends. Germline lookup yields CDR1 SGHTA and CDR2 FQGNSA.

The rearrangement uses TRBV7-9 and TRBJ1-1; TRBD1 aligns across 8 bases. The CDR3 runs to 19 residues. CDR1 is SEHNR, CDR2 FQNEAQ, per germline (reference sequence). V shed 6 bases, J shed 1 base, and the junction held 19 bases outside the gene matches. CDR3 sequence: CASRTGREEGQESNTEAFF. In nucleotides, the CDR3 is TGTGCCAGCAGAACAGGAAGGGAGGAGGGACAGGAGTCGAACACTGAAGCTTTCTTT.

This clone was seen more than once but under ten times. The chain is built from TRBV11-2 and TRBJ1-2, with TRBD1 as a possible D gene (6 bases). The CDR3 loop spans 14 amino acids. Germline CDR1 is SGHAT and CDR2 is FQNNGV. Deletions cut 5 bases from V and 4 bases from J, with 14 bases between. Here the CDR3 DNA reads TGTGCCAGCAGCACCCCCCGAGGGGGCTATGGCTACACCTTC. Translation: CASSTPRGGYGYTF.

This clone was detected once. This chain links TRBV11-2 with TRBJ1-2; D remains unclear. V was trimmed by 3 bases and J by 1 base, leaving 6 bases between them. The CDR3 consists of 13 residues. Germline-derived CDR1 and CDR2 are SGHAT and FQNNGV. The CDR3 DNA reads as TGTGCCAGCAGCTTGGGAGGTAACTATGGCTACACCTTC. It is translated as CASSLGGNYGYTF.

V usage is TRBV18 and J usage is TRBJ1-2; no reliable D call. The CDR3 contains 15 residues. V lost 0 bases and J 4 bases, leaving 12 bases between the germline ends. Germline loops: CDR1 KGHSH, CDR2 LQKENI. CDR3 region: CASSPPSEGGYGYTF. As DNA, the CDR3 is TGTGCCAGCTCACCACCGTCGGAAGGCGGCTATGGCTACACCTTC.

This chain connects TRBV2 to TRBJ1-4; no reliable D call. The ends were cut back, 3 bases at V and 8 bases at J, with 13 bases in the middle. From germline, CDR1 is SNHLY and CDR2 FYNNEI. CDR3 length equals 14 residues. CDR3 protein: CASSDGSMQEKLFF. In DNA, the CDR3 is TGTGCCAGCAGTGACGGGAGTATGCAAGAAAAACTGTTTTTT.

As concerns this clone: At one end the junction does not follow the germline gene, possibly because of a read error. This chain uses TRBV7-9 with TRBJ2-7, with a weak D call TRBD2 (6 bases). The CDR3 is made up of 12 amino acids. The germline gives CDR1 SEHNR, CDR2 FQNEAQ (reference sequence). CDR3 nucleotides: TGTGCCAGCAGCTTAGCGCGACAGCGACTAGACTTC. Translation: CASSLARQRLDF.

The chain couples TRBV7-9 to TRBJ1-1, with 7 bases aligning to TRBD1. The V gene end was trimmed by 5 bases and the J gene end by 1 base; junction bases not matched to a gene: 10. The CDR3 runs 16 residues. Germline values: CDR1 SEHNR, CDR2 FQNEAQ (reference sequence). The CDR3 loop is CASSPYSTGRNTEAFF. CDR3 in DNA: TGTGCCAGCAGCCCCTACTCGACAGGGAGGAACACTGAAGCTTTCTTT.

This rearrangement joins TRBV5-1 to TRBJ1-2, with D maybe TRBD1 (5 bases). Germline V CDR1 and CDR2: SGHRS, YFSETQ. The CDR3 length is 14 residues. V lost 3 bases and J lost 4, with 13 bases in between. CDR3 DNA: TGCGCCAGCAGCTCCTCGACAGATACCTATGGCTACACCTTC. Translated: CASSSSTDTYGYTF.

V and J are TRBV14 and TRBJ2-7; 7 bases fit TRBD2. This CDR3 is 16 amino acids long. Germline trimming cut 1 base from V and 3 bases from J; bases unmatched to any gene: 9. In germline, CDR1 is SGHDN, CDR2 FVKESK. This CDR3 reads CASSQVSGGPYYEQYF. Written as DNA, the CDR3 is TGTGCCAGCAGCCAAGTCTCGGGGGGACCTTACTACGAGCAGTACTTC.

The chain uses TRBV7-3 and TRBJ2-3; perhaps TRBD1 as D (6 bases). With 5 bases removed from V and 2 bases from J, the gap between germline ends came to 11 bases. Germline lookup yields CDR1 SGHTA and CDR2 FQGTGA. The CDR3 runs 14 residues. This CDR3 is CASSVNRDTDTQYF. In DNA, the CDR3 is TGTGCCAGCAGCGTGAACAGGGACACAGATACGCAGTATTTT.

The CDR3 coding sequence is TGTGCCAGCAGTCCCTCATGGGGCAGAAGTGAAGCTTTCTTT. Protein product: CASSPSWGRSEAFF. V is TRBV6-5 and J is TRBJ1-1; D is possibly TRBD1 (5 bases). The CDR3 runs 14 residues. Germline CDR1 MNHEY, CDR2 SVGAGI. Trimming took 5 bases from V and 7 from J, leaving 17 bases between them.

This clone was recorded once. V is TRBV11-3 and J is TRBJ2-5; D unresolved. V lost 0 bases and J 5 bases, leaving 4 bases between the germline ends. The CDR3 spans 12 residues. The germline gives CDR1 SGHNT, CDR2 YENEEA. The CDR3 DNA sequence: TGTGCCAGCAGCTTAGATCGGGAGACCCAGTACTTC. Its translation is CASSLDRETQYF.